One and the same sample provided the 19 T cell receptor beta chains below, sequenced in a study of response to subunit inactivated influenza vaccine. TCRdb re-analysed the RT-PCR reads in MiXCR, keeping a single row per CDR3 protein. The repertoire consists of about 800,000 distinct CDR3 sequences, with 21% occurring once and the leading ten covering around 9.6%. This sample comprised PBMCs from blood, obtained around 5 days after vaccination. All receptors derive from a man aged 50-59 years who received an inactivated influenza vaccine.

The chain recombines TRBV7-7 with TRBJ2-1, with D unresolved. CDR1 and CDR2 (germline): SSHAT, FNYEAQ (reference sequence). V was trimmed by 5 bases and J by 4 bases, leaving 15 bases between them. The CDR3 consists of 15 residues. The CDR3 is CASSPSPGTYNEQFF. DNA of the CDR3: TGTGCCAGCAGCCCTAGTCCGGGCACTTACAATGAGCAGTTCTTC.

Turning to this clonotype: Its ends do not fully match the called genes, so a read error is possible. This rearrangement joins TRBV20-1 to TRBJ2-2; 12 bases are a match to TRBD2. The CDR3 is made up of 15 amino acids. In germline, CDR1 is DFQATT, CDR2 SNEGSKA (reference sequence). The CDR3 DNA reads as TGCTGTGCTAAGCTAGCGGGAGGGGGAAACGGGGAGCTGTTTTTT. This gives the protein CCAKLAGGGNGELFF.

Only a few counts were recorded for this clonotype. The chain combines TRBV10-1 with TRBJ2-1; the match to TRBD1 covers 9 bases. The CDR3 sequence is 11 residues long. The V gene end was trimmed by 8 bases and the J gene end by 11 bases; junction bases not matched to a gene: 4. Per germline, CDR1 WNHNN and CDR2 SYGVQD (reference sequence). The CDR3 loop reads CASQDRGKQFF. As DNA, the CDR3 is TGCGCCAGCCAGGACAGGGGCAAGCAGTTCTTC.

The chain joins TRBV6-2 or TRBV6-3 to TRBJ2-5, with D hard to call. The CDR3 covers 13 residues. Germline CDR1 reads MNHEY; CDR2 reads SVGEGT. V dropped 0 bases and J dropped 7 bases, with 9 bases sitting between them. The CDR3 DNA reads TGTGCCAGCAGTTACTCGATATCCGGGACCCAGTACTTC. Translation: CASSYSISGTQYF.

This clonotype was seen repeatedly, ten times or more. Written as DNA, the CDR3 is TGTGCCACCCCAGGGGACAAGAACACTGAAGCTTTCTTT. Amino acid sequence: CATPGDKNTEAFF. The J gene is TRBJ1-1, the V gene TRBV6-1; D might be TRBD1 (6 bases). CDR1 MNHNS and CDR2 SASEGT come from the germline V gene. The V end lost 10 bases, the J end lost 1 base, and 13 bases lay between the germline ends. The CDR3 extends over 13 amino acids.

This clonotype has a handful of counts. V and J are TRBV20-1 and TRBJ2-3, with 7 nucleotides matching TRBD2. The CDR3 contains 12 residues. Trimming at V came to 6 bases and at J to 5 bases, leaving 5 bases not matched to a gene. Germline V gives CDR1 DFQATT, CDR2 SNEGSKA (reference sequence). The CDR3: CSARASGDTQYF. CDR3 bases: TGCAGTGCCAGGGCTAGCGGAGATACGCAGTATTTT.

V gene TRBV6-2 or TRBV6-3 combines with J gene TRBJ1-2; 11 nucleotides match TRBD1. Germline V gene data show CDR1 as MNHEY and CDR2 as SVGEGT. V was clipped by 5 bases and J by 8 bases; unmatched bases: 13. The CDR3 loop spans 16 amino acids. CDR3 residues: CASSQLRDRGKEGYTF. The CDR3 DNA follows: TGTGCCAGCAGTCAACTCCGGGACAGGGGGAAGGAGGGCTACACCTTC.

The V and J genes are TRBV7-2 and TRBJ1-1; TRBD1 is a possible D gene (6 bases). Germline V lookup: CDR1 SGHTA, CDR2 FQGNSA. The CDR3 is 14 amino acids. V was shortened by 4 bases and J by 0 bases, with 9 bases between the two germline ends. CDR3 protein: CASSWRGVNTEAFF. CDR3 DNA sequence: TGTGCCAGCAGCTGGAGGGGGGTGAACACTGAAGCTTTCTTT.

A few counts support this clonotype. V and J are TRBV5-1 and TRBJ1-1; TRBD1 aligns across 8 bases. J was trimmed by 0 bases and V by 0 bases; bases with no gene match: 10. CDR1 and CDR2 (germline): SGHRS, YFSETQ. The CDR3 is 18 residues long. DNA of the CDR3: TGCGCCAGCAGCTTGGGGCAGGGGGCGCAGCGGTTGAACACTGAAGCTTTCTTT. Protein sequence: CASSLGQGAQRLNTEAFF.

The chain employs TRBV27 and TRBJ2-7; the match to TRBD1 covers 9 bases. The V and J ends lost 6 bases and 0 bases, in that order; junction bases with no gene match: 21. The CDR3 extends over 20 amino acids. CDR1 and CDR2 (germline): MNHEY, SMNVEV (reference sequence). CDR3 loop: CASRPITGTGRDGSSYEQYF. CDR3 nucleotide sequence: TGTGCCAGCAGACCGATCACCGGGACAGGGAGAGATGGCTCCTCCTACGAGCAGTACTTC.

The sample holds a few counts of this clonotype. This sequence joins TRBV7-3 and TRBJ2-3; no reliable D call. There are 15 residues in the CDR3. CDR1 and CDR2 from the germline V gene are SGHTA and FQGTGA. V dropped 0 bases and J dropped 2 bases, with 9 bases sitting between them. Written as DNA, the CDR3 is TGTGCCAGCAGCTTAACCCGGGTGGACACAGATACGCAGTATTTT. Encoded protein: CASSLTRVDTDTQYF.

The table lists this clonotype with a few counts. The rearrangement links TRBV11-2 to TRBJ2-7; 7 nucleotides agree with TRBD1. V lost 1 base, J lost 2 bases, and 5 bases stayed unmatched. The length of the CDR3 is 15 residues. CDR1 is SGHAT, CDR2 FQNNGV, per germline. The CDR3 reads CASSLVDRHTYEQYF. For the CDR3, the DNA is TGTGCCAGCAGCTTAGTGGACAGGCACACCTACGAGCAGTACTTC.

The V call is TRBV10-3, the J call TRBJ2-1, with D unresolved. Germline CDR1 is ENHRY and CDR2 is SYGVKD. CDR3 length: 13 residues. The V and J ends lost 4 bases and 8 bases respectively, with 12 bases between them. The CDR3 sequence: CAISGVRSDEQFF. CDR3 nucleotide sequence: TGTGCCATCAGTGGGGTCAGGTCGGATGAGCAGTTCTTC.

The CDR3 here is CASGLALTYEQYF. The DNA for the CDR3 is TGTGCCAGTGGACTAGCGCTGACCTACGAGCAGTACTTC. This rearrangement joins TRBV27 to TRBJ2-7, with TRBD2 matching over 9 bases. Germline V lookup: CDR1 MNHEY, CDR2 SMNVEV (reference sequence). Unmatched junction bases numbered 5, after V lost 9 bases and J lost 2 bases. This CDR3 spans 13 amino acids.

This clonotype was picked up many times. This CDR3 reads CAIRETGTTYEQYF. In DNA, the CDR3 is TGTGCCATCAGGGAGACAGGGACCACCTACGAGCAGTACTTC. The chain joins TRBV10-3 to TRBJ2-7; 7 bases line up with TRBD1. The CDR3 is 14 amino acids. V gave up 6 bases and J gave up 2 bases; unmatched junction bases: 7. Germline CDR1 is ENHRY and CDR2 is SYGVKD.

This clonotype was observed a few times. The chain uses TRBV3-1 and TRBJ2-7, with 7 bases aligning to TRBD2. This CDR3 is built from 14 residues. Unmatched junction bases numbered 7, after V lost 3 bases and J lost 5 bases. CDR1 is LGHDT and CDR2 is YNNKEL in the germline V gene (reference sequence). This CDR3 reads CASSHREGLHEQYF. The CDR3 bases are TGTGCCAGCAGCCACAGGGAGGGCCTCCACGAGCAGTACTTC.

In its sample, this clonotype was seen a few times. The chain combines TRBV7-9 with TRBJ2-1; a weak D match, TRBD2 (6 bases). CDR1 is SEHNR and CDR2 is FQNEAQ in the germline V gene (reference sequence). V lost 4 bases and J lost 3, with 16 bases in between. This CDR3 is 16 amino acids long. The chain's CDR3 is CASSSRGTYIYNEQFF. For the CDR3, the DNA is TGTGCCAGCAGCTCCCGAGGGACTTACATCTACAATGAGCAGTTCTTC.

This clonotype was found a few times. The rearrangement joins TRBV3-1 to TRBJ2-1; a possible D gene is TRBD2 (6 bases). The CDR3 is made up of 15 amino acids. The V end lost 3 bases, the J end lost 5 bases, and 14 bases lay between the germline ends. Germline V gene sequence: CDR1 LGHDT, CDR2 YNNKEL (reference sequence). The CDR3 loop reads CASSQSPGENNEQFF. CDR3 bases: TGTGCCAGCAGCCAGTCCCCGGGGGAAAACAATGAGCAGTTCTTC.

The chain recombines TRBV7-3 with TRBJ2-3, with 8 positions matching TRBD2. V lost 4 bases and J lost 0; bases outside the gene matches: 3. CDR1 is SGHTA, CDR2 FQGTGA, per germline. The CDR3 is 15 amino acids. CDR3 nucleotide sequence: TGTGCCAGCAGCTCCTCTAGCGGGAGCACAGATACGCAGTATTTT. The encoded protein is CASSSSSGSTDTQYF.